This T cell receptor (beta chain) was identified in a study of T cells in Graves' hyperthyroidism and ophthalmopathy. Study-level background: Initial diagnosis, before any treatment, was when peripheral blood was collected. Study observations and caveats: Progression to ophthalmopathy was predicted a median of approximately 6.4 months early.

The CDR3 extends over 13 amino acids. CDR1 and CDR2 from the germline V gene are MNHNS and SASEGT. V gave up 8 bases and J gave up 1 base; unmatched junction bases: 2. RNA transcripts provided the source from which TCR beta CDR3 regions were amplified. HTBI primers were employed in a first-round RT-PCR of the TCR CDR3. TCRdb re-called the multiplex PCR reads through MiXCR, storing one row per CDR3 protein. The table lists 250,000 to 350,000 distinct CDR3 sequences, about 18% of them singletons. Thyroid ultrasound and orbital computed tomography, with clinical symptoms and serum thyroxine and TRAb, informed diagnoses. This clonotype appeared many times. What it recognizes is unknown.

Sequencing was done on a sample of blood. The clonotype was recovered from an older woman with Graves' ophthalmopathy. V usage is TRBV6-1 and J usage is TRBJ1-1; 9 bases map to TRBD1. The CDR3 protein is CASSGQGNTEAFF. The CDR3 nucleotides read TGTGCCAGCTCGGGACAGGGGAACACTGAAGCTTTCTTT.